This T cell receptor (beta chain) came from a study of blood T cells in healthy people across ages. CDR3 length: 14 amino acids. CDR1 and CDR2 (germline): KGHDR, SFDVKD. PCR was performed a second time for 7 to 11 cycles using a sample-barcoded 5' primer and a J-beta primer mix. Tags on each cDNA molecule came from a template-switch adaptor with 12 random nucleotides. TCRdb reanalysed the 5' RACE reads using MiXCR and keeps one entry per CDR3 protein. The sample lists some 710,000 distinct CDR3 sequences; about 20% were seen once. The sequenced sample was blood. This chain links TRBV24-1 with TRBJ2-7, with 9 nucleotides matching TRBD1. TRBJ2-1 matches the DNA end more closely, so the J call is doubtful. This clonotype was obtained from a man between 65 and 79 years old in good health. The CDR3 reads CATSWTGEANEQFF. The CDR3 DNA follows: TGTGCCACCAGTTGGACAGGGGAGGCCAATGAGCAGTTCTTC.